This T cell receptor (beta chain) originates from a study of cytotoxic CD8 clonotypes in ibrutinib-treated CLL. Study-wide results and caveats: The public clonotypes identified were infrequent and showed contraction or stability on treatment.

Regarding this clone: Its antigen is not known. The junction and the germline gene differ at one end; a read error may be behind it.

Germline-derived CDR1 and CDR2 are MDHEN and SYDVKM. This CDR3 comprises 11 residues. Generated by immunoSEQ multiplex PCR, the TCRdb table keeps only in-frame clones and is missing some. Found here are 150,000 or so clones, around 84% of them singletons; the top ten hold about 2%. This clonotype originated in a human donor with chronic lymphocytic leukemia. The V and J genes are TRBV28 and TRBJ2-7, with D possibly matching TRBD2 (5 bases). The specimen comprised PBMCs, sampled after 12 months of ibrutinib treatment. CDR3: CASSLFGVPHF. The CDR3 nucleotides read TGTGCCAGCAGTTTATTCGGGGTACCCCACTTC.